This T cell receptor beta chain was sequenced during a study of cytomegalovirus exposure and HLA in healthy donors. Study-wide background: Earlier sequencing of 150 million to 200 million T cells yielded 95 million to 120 million unique TCR beta sequences.

Comments on this clone: Its specificity is unknown.

Study conclusions and caveats: While the bulk of TCR sequences proved rare, some public TCRs turned up in many donors.

Germline V gene sequence: CDR1 MDHEN, CDR2 SYDVKM. V was clipped by 9 bases and J by 0 bases, with 15 bases between them. The CDR3 spans 15 residues. The PCR ran on 60 Vbeta and 13 Jbeta primers. Some clones are missing from TCRdb's copy, which holds only in-frame ones; the method was immunoSEQ multiplex PCR. The data contain approximately 67,000 clones, 75% to 90% of them singletons. The source of this sequence is a woman between 25 and 40 years old in good health and CMV-seropositive. The sequenced sample consisted of PBMCs. The J gene is TRBJ2-4, the V gene TRBV28; D gene uncertain. The DNA for the CDR3 is TGTGCCAGTTCCACCCCTCTACTAGCCAAAAACATTCAGTACTTC. Protein product: CASSTPLLAKNIQYF.